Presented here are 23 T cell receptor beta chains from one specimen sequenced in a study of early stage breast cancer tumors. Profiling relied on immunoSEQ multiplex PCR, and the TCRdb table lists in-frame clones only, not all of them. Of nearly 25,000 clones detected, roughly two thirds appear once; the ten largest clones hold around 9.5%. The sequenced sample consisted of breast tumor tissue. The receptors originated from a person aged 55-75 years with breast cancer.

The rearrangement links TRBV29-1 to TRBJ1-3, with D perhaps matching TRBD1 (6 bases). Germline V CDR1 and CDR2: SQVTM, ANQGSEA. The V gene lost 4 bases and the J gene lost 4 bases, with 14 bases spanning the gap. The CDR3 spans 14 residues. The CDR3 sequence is CSVALGQAGNTIYF. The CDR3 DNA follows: TGCAGCGTTGCACTGGGACAAGCAGGAAACACCATATATTTT.

CDR3 nucleotide sequence: TGTGCCAGCAGTTTATCGGGGGGGACAGGGGGAAGGGAGCAGTACTTC. Protein sequence: CASSLSGGTGGREQYF. This chain uses TRBV27 with TRBJ2-7, with 11 bases matching TRBD1. Germline-derived CDR1 and CDR2 are MNHEY and SMNVEV (reference sequence). The CDR3 is 16 amino acids. With 0 bases clipped from V and 7 bases from J, the junction kept 8 bases outside the gene matches.

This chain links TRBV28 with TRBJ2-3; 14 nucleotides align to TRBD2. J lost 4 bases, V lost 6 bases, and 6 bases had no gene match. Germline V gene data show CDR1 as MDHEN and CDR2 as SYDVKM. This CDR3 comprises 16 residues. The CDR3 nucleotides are TGTGCCAGCAGCCTGGGACTAGCGGGAGTAGCAGATACGCAGTATTTT. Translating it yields CASSLGLAGVADTQYF.

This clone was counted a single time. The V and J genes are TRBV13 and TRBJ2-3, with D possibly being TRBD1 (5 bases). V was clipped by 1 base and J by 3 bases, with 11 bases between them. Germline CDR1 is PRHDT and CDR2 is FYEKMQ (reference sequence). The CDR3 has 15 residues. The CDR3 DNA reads TGTGCCAGCAGCTTAGAAGGGGATCTGACAGATACGCAGTATTTT. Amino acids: CASSLEGDLTDTQYF.

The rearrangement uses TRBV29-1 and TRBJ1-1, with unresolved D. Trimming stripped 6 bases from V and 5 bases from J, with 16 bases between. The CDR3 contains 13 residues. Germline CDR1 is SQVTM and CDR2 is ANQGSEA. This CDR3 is CSVTYGVETEAFF. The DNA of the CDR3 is TGCAGCGTGACATACGGGGTCGAGACTGAAGCTTTCTTT.

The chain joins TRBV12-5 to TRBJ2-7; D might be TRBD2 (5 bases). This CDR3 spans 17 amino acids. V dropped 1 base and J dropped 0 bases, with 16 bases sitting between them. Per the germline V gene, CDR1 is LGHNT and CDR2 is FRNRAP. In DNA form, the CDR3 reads TGTGCTAGTGGTTTGGGAGGGAGCCTGACCTACTCCTACGAGCAGTACTTC. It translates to CASGLGGSLTYSYEQYF.

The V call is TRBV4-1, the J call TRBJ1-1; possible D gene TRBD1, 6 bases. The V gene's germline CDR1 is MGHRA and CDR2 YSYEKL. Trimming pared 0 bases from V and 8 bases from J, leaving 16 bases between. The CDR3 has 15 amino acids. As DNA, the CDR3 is TGCGCCAGCAGCCAAGATAGAACAGGGTTAGGGGAAGCTTTCTTT. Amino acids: CASSQDRTGLGEAFF.

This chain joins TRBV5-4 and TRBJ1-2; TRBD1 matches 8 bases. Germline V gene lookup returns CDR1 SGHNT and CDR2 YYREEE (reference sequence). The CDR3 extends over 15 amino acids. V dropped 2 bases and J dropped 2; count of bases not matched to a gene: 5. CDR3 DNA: TGTGCCAGCAGCTTTCCAGGGGGCCAGAACTATGGCTACACCTTC. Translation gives CASSFPGGQNYGYTF.

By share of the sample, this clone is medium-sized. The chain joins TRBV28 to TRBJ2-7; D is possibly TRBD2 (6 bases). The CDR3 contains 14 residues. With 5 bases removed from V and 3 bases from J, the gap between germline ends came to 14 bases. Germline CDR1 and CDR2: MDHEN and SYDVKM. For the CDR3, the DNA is TGTGCCAGCAGTATCGGGAGTGCAGGCTACGAGCAGTACTTC. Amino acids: CASSIGSAGYEQYF.

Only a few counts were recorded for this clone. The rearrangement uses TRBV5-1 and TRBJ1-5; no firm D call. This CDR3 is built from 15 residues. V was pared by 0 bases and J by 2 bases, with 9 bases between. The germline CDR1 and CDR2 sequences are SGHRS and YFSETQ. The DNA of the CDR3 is TGCGCCAGCAGCTTGGCTAGTGAGGGCAATCAGCCCCAGCATTTT. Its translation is CASSLASEGNQPQHF.

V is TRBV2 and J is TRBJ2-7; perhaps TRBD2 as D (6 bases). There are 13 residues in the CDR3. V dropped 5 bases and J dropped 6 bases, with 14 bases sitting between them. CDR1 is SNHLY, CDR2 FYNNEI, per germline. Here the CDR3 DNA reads TGTGCCAGCAGTCCCGGGACTGTGGTCGAGCAGTACTTC. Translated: CASSPGTVVEQYF.

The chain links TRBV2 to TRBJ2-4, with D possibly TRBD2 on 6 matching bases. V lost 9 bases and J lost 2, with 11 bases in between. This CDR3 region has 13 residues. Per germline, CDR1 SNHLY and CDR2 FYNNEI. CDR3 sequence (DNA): TGTGCCAGTTGGGACTTCCCCAAAAACATTCAGTACTTC. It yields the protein CASWDFPKNIQYF.

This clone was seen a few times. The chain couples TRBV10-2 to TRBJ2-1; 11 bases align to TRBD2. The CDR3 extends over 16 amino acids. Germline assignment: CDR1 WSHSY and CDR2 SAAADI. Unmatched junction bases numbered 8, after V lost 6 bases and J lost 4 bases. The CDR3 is CASSDRGLAGYNEQFF. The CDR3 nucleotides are TGCGCCAGCAGCGATCGTGGACTAGCGGGTTACAATGAGCAGTTCTTC.

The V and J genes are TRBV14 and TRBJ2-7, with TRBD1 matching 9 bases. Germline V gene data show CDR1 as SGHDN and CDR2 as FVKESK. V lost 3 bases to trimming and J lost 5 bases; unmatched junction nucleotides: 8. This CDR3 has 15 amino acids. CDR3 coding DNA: TGTGCCAGCAGCCAGAATGGACAGGGGATCAACGAGCAGTACTTC. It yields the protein CASSQNGQGINEQYF.

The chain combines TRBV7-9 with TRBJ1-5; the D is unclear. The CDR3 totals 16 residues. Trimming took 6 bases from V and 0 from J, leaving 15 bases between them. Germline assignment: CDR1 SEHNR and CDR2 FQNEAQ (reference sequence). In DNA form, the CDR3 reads TGTGCCAGCAGTGAATTCGGCCAGGCTAGCAATCAGCCCCAGCATTTT. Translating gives CASSEFGQASNQPQHF.

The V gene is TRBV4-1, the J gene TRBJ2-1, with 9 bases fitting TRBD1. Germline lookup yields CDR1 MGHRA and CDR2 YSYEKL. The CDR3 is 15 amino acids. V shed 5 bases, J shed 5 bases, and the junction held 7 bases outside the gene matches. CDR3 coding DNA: TGCGCCAGCAGCTTCTGGGACAGGGCCGACAATGAGCAGTTCTTC. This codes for CASSFWDRADNEQFF.

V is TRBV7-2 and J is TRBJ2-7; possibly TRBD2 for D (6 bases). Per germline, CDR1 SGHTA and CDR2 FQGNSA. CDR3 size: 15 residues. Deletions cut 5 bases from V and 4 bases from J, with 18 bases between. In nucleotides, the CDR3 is TGTGCCAGCAGCAGAGCTCTAGCGTTGGGTTACGAGCAGTACTTC. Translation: CASSRALALGYEQYF.

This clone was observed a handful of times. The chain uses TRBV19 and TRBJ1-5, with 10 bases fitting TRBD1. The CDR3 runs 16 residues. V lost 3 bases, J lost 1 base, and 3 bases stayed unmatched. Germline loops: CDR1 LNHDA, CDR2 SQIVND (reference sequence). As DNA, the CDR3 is TGTGCCAGTAGTATTGACAGGGGGCGAAGCAATCAGCCCCAGCATTTT. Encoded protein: CASSIDRGRSNQPQHF.

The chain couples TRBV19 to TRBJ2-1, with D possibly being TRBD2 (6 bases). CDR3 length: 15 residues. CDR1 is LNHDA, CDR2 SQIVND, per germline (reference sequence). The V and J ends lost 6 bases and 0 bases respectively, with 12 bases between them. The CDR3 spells CASRPREISYNEQFF. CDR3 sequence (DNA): TGTGCCAGTAGACCCCGGGAGATCTCCTACAATGAGCAGTTCTTC.

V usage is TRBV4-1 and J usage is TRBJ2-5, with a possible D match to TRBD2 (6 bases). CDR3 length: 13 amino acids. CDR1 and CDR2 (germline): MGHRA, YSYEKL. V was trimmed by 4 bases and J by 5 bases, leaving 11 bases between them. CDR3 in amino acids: CASSPPRGETQYF. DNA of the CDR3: TGCGCCAGCAGCCCGCCTCGGGGGGAGACCCAGTACTTC.

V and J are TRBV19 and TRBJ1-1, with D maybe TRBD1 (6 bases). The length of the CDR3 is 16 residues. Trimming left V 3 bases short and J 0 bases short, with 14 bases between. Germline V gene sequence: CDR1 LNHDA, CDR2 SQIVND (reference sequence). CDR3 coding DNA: TGTGCCAGTAGTATCTCCTCGGGGACAATGAACACTGAAGCTTTCTTT. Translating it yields CASSISSGTMNTEAFF.

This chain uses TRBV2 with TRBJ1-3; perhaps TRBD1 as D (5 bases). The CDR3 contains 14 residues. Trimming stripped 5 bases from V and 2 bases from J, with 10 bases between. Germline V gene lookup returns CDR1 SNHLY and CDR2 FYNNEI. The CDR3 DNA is TGTGCCAGCAGTATGGGACTTACTGGAAACACCATATATTTT. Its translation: CASSMGLTGNTIYF.

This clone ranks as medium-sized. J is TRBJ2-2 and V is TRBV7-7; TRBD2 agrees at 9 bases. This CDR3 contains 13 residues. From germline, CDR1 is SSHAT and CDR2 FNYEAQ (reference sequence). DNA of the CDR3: TGTGCTAGCGGGACTAGCTTTGGCGGGGAGCTGTTTTTT. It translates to CASGTSFGGELFF.